This T cell receptor beta chain was profiled in a study of shared clonotypes between healthy human individuals. Regarding the study as a whole: Clonotypes shared by all four donors outscored non-shared clonotypes in generation probability.

Method: immunoSEQ multiplex PCR; TCRdb's copy keeps in-frame clones and lacks some. The sample has 650,000 to 800,000 clones; roughly 72% are singletons. This clone was seen more than once but under ten times. Its specificity is not known. The germline V gene encodes CDR1 MGHRA and CDR2 YSYEKL. This CDR3 has 17 amino acids. Trimming removed 0 bases from V and 1 base from J, with 12 bases in between. Material for sequencing was memory CD4+ T cells sorted from blood. Subset described: CD45RA-negative fraction. The sequence derives from a woman aged 25 to 39 in good health. This chain uses TRBV4-1 with TRBJ2-2, with D possibly being TRBD2 (5 bases). The CDR3 sequence is CASSQERALWNTGELFF. For the CDR3, the DNA is TGCGCCAGCAGCCAAGAGAGGGCGCTCTGGAACACCGGGGAGCTGTTTTTT.